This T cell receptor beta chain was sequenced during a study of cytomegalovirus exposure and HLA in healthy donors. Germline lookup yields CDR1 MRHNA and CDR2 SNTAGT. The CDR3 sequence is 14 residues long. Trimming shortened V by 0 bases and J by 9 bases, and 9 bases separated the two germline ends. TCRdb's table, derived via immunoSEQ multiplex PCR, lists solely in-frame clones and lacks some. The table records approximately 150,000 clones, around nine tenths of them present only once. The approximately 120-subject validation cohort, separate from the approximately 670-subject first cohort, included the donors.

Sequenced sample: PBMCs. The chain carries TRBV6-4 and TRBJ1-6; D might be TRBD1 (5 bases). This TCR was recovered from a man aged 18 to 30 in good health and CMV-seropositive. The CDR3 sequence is CASSDSIGGSPLHF. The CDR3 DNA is TGTGCCAGCAGTGACTCGATCGGGGGTTCACCCCTCCACTTT.